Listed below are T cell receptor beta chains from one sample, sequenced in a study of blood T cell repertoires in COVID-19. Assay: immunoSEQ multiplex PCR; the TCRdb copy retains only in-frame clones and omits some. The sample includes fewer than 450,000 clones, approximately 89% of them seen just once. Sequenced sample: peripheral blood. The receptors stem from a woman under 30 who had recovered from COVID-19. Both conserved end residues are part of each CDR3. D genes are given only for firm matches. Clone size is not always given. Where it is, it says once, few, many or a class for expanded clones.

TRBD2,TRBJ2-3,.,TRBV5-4,TGTGCCAGCAGCTTGGGGGGAAGCGGGAGATGGACAGATACGCAGTATTTT,CASSLGGSGRWTDTQYF
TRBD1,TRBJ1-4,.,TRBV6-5,TGTGCCAGCAGCCCCGGACAGGATGAAAAACTGTTTTTT,CASSPGQDEKLFF
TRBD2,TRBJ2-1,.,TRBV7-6,TGTGCCAGCAGCCCCGGACTAGCGGGGACTGCCTACAATGAGCAGTTCTTC,CASSPGLAGTAYNEQFF
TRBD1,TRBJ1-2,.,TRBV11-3,TGTGCCAGCAGCAGTACGACAGGGCTCTATGGCTACACCTTC,CASSSTTGLYGYTF
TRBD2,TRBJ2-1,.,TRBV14,TGTGCCAGCACCCGAGCGGGAGGAATGTACAATGAGCAGTTCTTC,CASTRAGGMYNEQFF
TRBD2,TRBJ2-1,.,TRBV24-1,TGTGCCACCGCCGGGACTAGCTTCGGTGAGCAGTTCTTC,CATAGTSFGEQFF
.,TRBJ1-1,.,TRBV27,TGTGCCAGCAGTCCCCAGGGGACCATGAACACTGAAGCTTTCTTT,CASSPQGTMNTEAFF
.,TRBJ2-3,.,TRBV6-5,TGTGCCAGCGCCACCCTAGAGAGTAGCACAGATACGCAGTATTTT,CASATLESSTDTQYF
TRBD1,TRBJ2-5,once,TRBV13,TGTGCCAGCAGCTTCTACGACCCCGGGACAGGGGACCAAGAGACCCAGTACTTC,CASSFYDPGTGDQETQYF
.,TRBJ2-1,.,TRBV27,TGTGCCAGCAGCTCCCGTAGGGGTGAGCAGTTCTTC,CASSSRRGEQFF
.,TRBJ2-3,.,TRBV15,TGTGCCACCAGCAGAGAGCGGAGATACACAGATACGCAGTATTTT,CATSRERRYTDTQYF
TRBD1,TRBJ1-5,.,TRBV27,TGTGCCAGCAGCCCTCTCCCAGGGGGACTTACAATTAGCAATCAGCCCCAGCATTTT,CASSPLPGGLTISNQPQHF
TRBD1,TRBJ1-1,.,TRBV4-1,TGCGCCAGCAGCCTCCGGACAGGGGCTATGGCTGAAGCTTTCTTT,CASSLRTGAMAEAFF
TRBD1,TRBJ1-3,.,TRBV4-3,TGCGCCAGCAGCCAAGACCCGGGACAGCGAGGAAACACCATATATTTT,CASSQDPGQRGNTIYF
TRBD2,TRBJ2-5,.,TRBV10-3,TGTGCCATCAGGAATAGCGGGAGCGTTCCAGAGACCCAGTACTTC,CAIRNSGSVPETQYF
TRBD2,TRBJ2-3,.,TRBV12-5,TGTGCTAGTGGTTTGGTAGTCGGGGGGGGGAGCACACCAGATACGCAGTATTTT,CASGLVVGGGSTPDTQYF
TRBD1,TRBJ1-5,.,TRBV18,TGTGCCAGCTCACCACAGGGGACAGGGGTCCCGCCCCAGCATTTT,CASSPQGTGVPPQHF
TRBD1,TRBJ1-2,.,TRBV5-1,TGCGCCAGCAGTGCCAATACCGGGACAGGGGACTCTTCTGGCTATGGCTACACCTTC,CASSANTGTGDSSGYGYTF
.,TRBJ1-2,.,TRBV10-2,TGCGCCAGTGGGGGCGCCCGTAACTATGGCTACACCTTC,CASGGARNYGYTF
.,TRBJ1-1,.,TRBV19,TGTGCCAGTAAAGAGGTTATGAACACTGAAGCTTTCTTT,CASKEVMNTEAFF
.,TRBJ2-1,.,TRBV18,TGTGCCAGCTCACCAGGGGGCCACAATGAGCAGTTCTTC,CASSPGGHNEQFF
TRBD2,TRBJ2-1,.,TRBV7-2,TGTGCCAGCAGCTTAGCGTTGGGACTAGCGATGGAGCAGTTCTTC,CASSLALGLAMEQFF
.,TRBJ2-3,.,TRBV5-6,TGTGCCAGCAATAGGGCAGGAGGTAGCGTCCGCACAGATACGCAGTATTTT,CASNRAGGSVRTDTQYF
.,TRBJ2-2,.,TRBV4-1,TGCGCCAGCAGCCAAGAGAGGGGGTTCAGCACCGGGGAGCTGTTTTTT,CASSQERGFSTGELFF
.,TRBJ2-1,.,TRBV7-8,TGTGCCAGCAGCTTAGTTGGTGCGGGACAGCTTTACAATGAGCAGTTCTTC,CASSLVGAGQLYNEQFF
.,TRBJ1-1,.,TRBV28,TGTGCCAGCAGTTTGAGGTCGCTACCCCGAAAAAACCCCTCGAACACTGAAGCTTTCTTT,CASSLRSLPRKNPSNTEAFF
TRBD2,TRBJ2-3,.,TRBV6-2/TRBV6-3,TGTGCCAGCAGTTGGGCCCTAGCGGAAAAAACTAGCACAGATACGCAGTATTTT,CASSWALAEKTSTDTQYF
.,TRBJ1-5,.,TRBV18,TGTGCCAGCTCACCCACGACGCAGGGGAATCAGCCCCAGCATTTT,CASSPTTQGNQPQHF
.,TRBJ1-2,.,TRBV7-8,TGTGCCAGCAGCTTAAGGGGGACGGTCGCTGGCTACACCTTC,CASSLRGTVAGYTF
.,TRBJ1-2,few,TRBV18,TGTGCCAGCTCACCCGCGACAGCCCTATCTAACTATGGCTACACCTTC,CASSPATALSNYGYTF
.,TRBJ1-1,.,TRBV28,TGTGCCAGCAGTTTAGAGGGCTCGGGGAACACTGAAGCTTTCTTT,CASSLEGSGNTEAFF
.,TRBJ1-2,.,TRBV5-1,TGCGCCAGCAGTGGAAGTCTGGGGGCCGCCGAGGGTGGCTACACCTTC,CASSGSLGAAEGGYTF
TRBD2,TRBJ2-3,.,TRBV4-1,TGCGCCAGCAGCCGTGCGGGAGGGCCCACCGATACGCAGTATTTT,CASSRAGGPTDTQYF
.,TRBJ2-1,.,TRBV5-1,TGCGCCAGCAGCTTGGAACATGGTCGCTCCTACAATGAGCAGTTCTTC,CASSLEHGRSYNEQFF
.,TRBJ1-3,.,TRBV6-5,TGTGCCAGCTGCCCCGTGGGCTCGGGAAACACCATATATTTT,CASCPVGSGNTIYF
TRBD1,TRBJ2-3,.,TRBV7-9,TGTGCCATTCCGACAGGGGCCGGCCCAGATACGCAGTATTTT,CAIPTGAGPDTQYF
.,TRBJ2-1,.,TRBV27,TGTGCCAGCAGTCCCCGGCCGGGAAATAATGAGCAGTTCTTC,CASSPRPGNNEQFF
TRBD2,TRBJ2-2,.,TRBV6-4,TGTGCCAGCAGCGATCCGGGGGGGGAATTGGGCACCGGGGAGCTGTTTTTT,CASSDPGGELGTGELFF
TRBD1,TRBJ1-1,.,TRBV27,TGTGCCAGCAGTTTACTAGACAGGGTTGGCACTGAAGCTTTCTTT,CASSLLDRVGTEAFF
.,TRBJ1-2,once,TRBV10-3,TGTGCCATCAGTGGTGACAGGTTGGGCTATGGCTACACCTTC,CAISGDRLGYGYTF
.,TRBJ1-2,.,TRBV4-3,TGCGCCAGCAGCCAAGACAGTGGACATTTCTATGGCTACACCTTC,CASSQDSGHFYGYTF
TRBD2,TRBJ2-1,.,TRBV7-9,TGTGCCAGCAGCGCGGGGGACCGATCCCCCTATGAGCAGTTCTTC,CASSAGDRSPYEQFF
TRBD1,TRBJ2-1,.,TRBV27,TGTGCCAGCAGTGACGCACCGGGACAGGGGCGCAATGAGCAGTTCTTC,CASSDAPGQGRNEQFF
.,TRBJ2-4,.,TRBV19,TGTGCCAGTAGTATAGATCGGAGCAGGGAAAACATTCAGTACTTC,CASSIDRSRENIQYF
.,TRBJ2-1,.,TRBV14,TGTGCCAGCAGCCAAGTGGTCGGGAGAAAGCGGCAGTTCTTC,CASSQVVGRKRQFF
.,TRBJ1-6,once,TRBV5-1,TGCGCCAGCAGCTTAACAGTAATGAGCTCCTATAATTCACCCCTCCACTTT,CASSLTVMSSYNSPLHF
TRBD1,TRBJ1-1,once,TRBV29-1,TGCAGCGGCAAACAGGGGGCAGGCACTGAAGCTTTCTTT,CSGKQGAGTEAFF
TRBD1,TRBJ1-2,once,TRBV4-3,TGCGCCAGCAGCCATGAAGGGACAGGGGCCTCCAAACCCTATGGCTACACCTTC,CASSHEGTGASKPYGYTF
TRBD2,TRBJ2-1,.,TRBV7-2,TGTGCCAGCAGCTTGGAGGGGACTAGTAAGTTCTTC,CASSLEGTSKFF
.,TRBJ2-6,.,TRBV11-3,TGTGCCAGCAGCCTCGACAGGGAGGCTGTCTCTGGGGCCAACGTCCTGACTTTC,CASSLDREAVSGANVLTF
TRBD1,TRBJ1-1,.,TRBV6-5,TGTGCCAGCACGGGACAGCGGAACACTGAAGCTTTCTTT,CASTGQRNTEAFF
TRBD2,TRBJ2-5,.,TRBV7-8,TGTGCCAGCAGCATCGCCGGACTAGGAGGGGAGACCCAGTACTTC,CASSIAGLGGETQYF
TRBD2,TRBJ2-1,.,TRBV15,TGTGCCACCAGCAGAGATCCCGGACTAGGGGACAATGAGCAGTTCTTC,CATSRDPGLGDNEQFF
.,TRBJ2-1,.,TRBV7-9,TGTGCCAGCATGTCGCCCGGCAATGAGCAGTTCTTC,CASMSPGNEQFF